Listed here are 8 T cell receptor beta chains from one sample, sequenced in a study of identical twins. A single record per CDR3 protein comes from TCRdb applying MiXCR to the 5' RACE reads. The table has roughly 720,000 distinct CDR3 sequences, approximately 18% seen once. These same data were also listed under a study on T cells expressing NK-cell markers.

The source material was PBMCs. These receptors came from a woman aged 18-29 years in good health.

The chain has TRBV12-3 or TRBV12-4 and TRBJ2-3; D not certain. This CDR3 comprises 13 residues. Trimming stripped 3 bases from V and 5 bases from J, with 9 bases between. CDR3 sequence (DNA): TGTGCCAGCAGTTTTCTAGGGCAAGATACGCAGTATTTT. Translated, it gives CASSFLGQDTQYF.

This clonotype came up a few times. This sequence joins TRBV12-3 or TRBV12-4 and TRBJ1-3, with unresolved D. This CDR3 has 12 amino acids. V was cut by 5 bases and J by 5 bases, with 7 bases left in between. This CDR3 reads CASSGSRNTIYF. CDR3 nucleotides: TGTGCCAGCAGTGGTTCCCGAAACACCATATATTTT.

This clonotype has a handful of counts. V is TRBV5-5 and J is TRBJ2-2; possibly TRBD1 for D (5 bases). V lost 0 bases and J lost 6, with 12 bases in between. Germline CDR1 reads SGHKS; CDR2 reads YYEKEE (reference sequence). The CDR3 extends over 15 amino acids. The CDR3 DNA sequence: TGTGCCAGCAGCTTGGAAGGGGCGAAGGCCGGGGAGCTGTTTTTT. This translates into CASSLEGAKAGELFF.

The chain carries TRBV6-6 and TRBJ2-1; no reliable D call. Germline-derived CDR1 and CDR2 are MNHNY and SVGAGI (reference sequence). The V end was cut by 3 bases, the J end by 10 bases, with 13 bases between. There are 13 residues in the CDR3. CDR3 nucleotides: TGTGCCAGCAGTTATACTCGTGAGTACGAGCAGTTCTTC. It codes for CASSYTREYEQFF.

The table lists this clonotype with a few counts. CDR3 residues: CASSLVLENEQFF. Written as DNA, the CDR3 is TGTGCCAGCAGCTTAGTTTTGGAAAATGAGCAGTTCTTC. The J gene is TRBJ2-1, the V gene TRBV11-2; D unclear. The CDR3 has 13 amino acids. V lost 1 base and J lost 7, with 8 bases in between. Germline-derived CDR1 and CDR2 are SGHAT and FQNNGV.

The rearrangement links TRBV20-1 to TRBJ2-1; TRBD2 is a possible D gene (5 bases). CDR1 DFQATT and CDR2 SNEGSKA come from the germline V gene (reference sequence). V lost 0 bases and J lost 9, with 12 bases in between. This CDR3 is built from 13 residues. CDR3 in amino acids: CSARDLEVGEQFF. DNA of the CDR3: TGCAGTGCTAGAGATCTGGAGGTGGGTGAGCAGTTCTTC.

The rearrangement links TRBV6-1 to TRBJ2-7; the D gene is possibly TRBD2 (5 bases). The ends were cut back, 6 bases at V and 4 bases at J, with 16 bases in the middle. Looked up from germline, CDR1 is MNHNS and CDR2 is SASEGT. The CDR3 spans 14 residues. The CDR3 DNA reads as TGTGCCAGCAGCCAACTAGGAGCGGTGTACGAGCAGTACTTC. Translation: CASSQLGAVYEQYF.

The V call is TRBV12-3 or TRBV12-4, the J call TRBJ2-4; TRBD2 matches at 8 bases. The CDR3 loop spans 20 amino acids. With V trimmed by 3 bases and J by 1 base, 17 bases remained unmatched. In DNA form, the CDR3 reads TGTGCCAGCAGTTTTGTGTTAGCGGGAACATTAGGTGAGGCCAAAAACATTCAGTACTTC. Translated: CASSFVLAGTLGEAKNIQYF.